These 11 T cell receptor beta chains were all obtained from the same sample, sequenced in a study of blood T cell repertoires in COVID-19. The assay was immunoSEQ multiplex PCR, and TCRdb's table has in-frame clones only and misses some. The top ten hold roughly 6.9% of the sample, which has 150,000 to 200,000 clones, around 82% seen once. The source material was PBMCs or T cells enriched from blood (not recorded which). These receptors came from a man aged 40-55 years who had recovered from COVID-19.

The chain has TRBV30 and TRBJ1-5; the D is unclear. V lost 1 base, J lost 0 bases, and 7 bases lay in between. Germline CDR1 is GTSNPN and CDR2 is SVGIG (reference sequence). The CDR3 has 14 amino acids. The CDR3 bases are TGTGCCTGGAGTGGTGTCAATAGCAATCAGCCCCAGCATTTT. Residues: CAWSGVNSNQPQHF.

The rearrangement joins TRBV5-1 to TRBJ2-1; 8 bases fit TRBD1. Germline V gene data show CDR1 as SGHRS and CDR2 as YFSETQ. Losses at the gene ends were 0 bases for V and 8 bases for J; bases not matched to a gene: 13. The CDR3 has 17 residues. The CDR3 spells CASSLDVSWTGSHEQFF. CDR3 bases: TGCGCCAGCAGCTTGGATGTCTCATGGACAGGGTCCCATGAGCAGTTCTTC.

V usage is TRBV19 and J usage is TRBJ2-1, with D possibly matching TRBD1 (6 bases). The CDR3 runs to 13 residues. CDR1 is LNHDA, CDR2 SQIVND, per germline (reference sequence). V lost 3 bases to trimming and J lost 4 bases, with 7 bases between them. The DNA for the CDR3 is TGTGCCAGTAGTATGGACAGTTACAATGAGCAGTTCTTC. Its protein product is CASSMDSYNEQFF.

This clone was seen a few times. The V call is TRBV7-2, the J call TRBJ2-3; 11 nucleotides match TRBD2. Germline loops: CDR1 SGHTA, CDR2 FQGNSA. With 4 bases clipped from V and 6 bases from J, the junction kept 6 bases outside the gene matches. The CDR3 covers 15 residues. As DNA, the CDR3 is TGTGCCAGCAGCTCTCAACTAGCGGGGGCTGATACGCAGTATTTT. Translation: CASSSQLAGADTQYF.

The CDR3 loop reads CASSLGQAFTGELFF. CDR3 coding DNA: TGTGCCAGCAGCCTGGGACAGGCGTTCACCGGGGAGCTGTTTTTT. The V gene is TRBV5-8, the J gene TRBJ2-2, with 8 bases lining up with TRBD1. The CDR3 runs to 15 residues. The germline gives CDR1 SGHTS, CDR2 YDEGEE. After removal of 4 bases from V and 4 bases from J, the junction contained 6 bases not matched to a gene.

The rearrangement uses TRBV6-5 and TRBJ1-5, with D possibly matching TRBD1 (5 bases). The CDR3 extends over 13 amino acids. Per germline, CDR1 MNHEY and CDR2 SVGAGI. V dropped 4 bases and J dropped 5 bases, with 9 bases sitting between them. The CDR3 DNA sequence: TGTGCCAGCAGTTTGGGGGGTTATCAGCCCCAGCATTTT. Protein product: CASSLGGYQPQHF.

The CDR3 loop is CASSFRDSPYEQYF. The CDR3 bases are TGTGCCAGCAGCTTCCGGGACAGCCCCTACGAGCAGTACTTC. J is TRBJ2-7 and V is TRBV5-5; TRBD1 agrees at 7 bases. Looked up from germline, CDR1 is SGHKS and CDR2 is YYEKEE (reference sequence). The CDR3 has 14 amino acids. The ends lost 2 bases at V and 2 bases at J; junction bases unmatched: 4.

The V gene is TRBV11-3, the J gene TRBJ2-3; 15 nucleotides align to TRBD2. The ends lost 1 base at V and 0 bases at J; junction bases unmatched: 8. CDR1 is SGHNT, CDR2 YENEEA, per germline. This CDR3 is built from 20 residues. The CDR3 region is CASSLVWTSGGAESTDTQYF. Written as DNA, the CDR3 is TGTGCCAGCAGCTTAGTGTGGACTAGCGGGGGGGCCGAGAGCACAGATACGCAGTATTTT.

The chain employs TRBV28 and TRBJ1-2, with D maybe TRBD1 (5 bases). This CDR3 comprises 14 residues. Trimming took 6 bases from V and 5 from J, leaving 16 bases between them. Germline CDR1 and CDR2: MDHEN and SYDVKM. CDR3: CASSPYTGVYGYTF. The CDR3 DNA sequence: TGTGCCAGCAGCCCATATACAGGAGTGTATGGCTACACCTTC.

This chain joins TRBV4-1 and TRBJ2-5; D is perhaps TRBD2 (5 bases). Trimming removed 0 bases from V and 2 bases from J, with 13 bases in between. Germline lookup yields CDR1 MGHRA and CDR2 YSYEKL. This CDR3 is built from 16 residues. CDR3 sequence: CASSQDWARGQETQYF. The CDR3, as DNA: TGCGCCAGCAGCCAAGATTGGGCAAGAGGGCAAGAGACCCAGTACTTC.

The CDR3 sequence is CASSQGGVAGGRSPLHF. The CDR3 DNA reads TGCGCCAGCAGCCAGGGAGGGGTTGCAGGGGGCAGGTCACCCCTCCACTTT. This rearrangement joins TRBV4-1 to TRBJ1-6; 8 bases agree with TRBD1. Germline-derived CDR1 and CDR2 are MGHRA and YSYEKL. V lost 3 bases to trimming and J lost 10 bases; unmatched junction nucleotides: 14. The CDR3 consists of 17 residues.